This TCR beta chain was captured by sequencing in a study of T cells expressing NK-cell markers. Study-wide context: Repertoires of TCR beta were obtained from T cells sorted as CD3+CD56+NKG2C+, CD3+CD56+NKG2C- and CD3+CD56-NKG2C+. The study's findings and limits: In 5 or 6 donors, dominant NKG2C+ clonotypes were roughly 1.0-7.5% of CD8+ T cells. These same clonotypes (in four donors) also led the CD3+CD56-NKG2C+ fraction.

About this clonotype: The antigen remains undetermined.

The CDR3 length is 15 residues. Germline lookup yields CDR1 MNHNS and CDR2 SASEGT. Scientists made TCR beta cDNA using 5'RACE template switching with UMIs. TCRdb reprocessed the 5' RACE reads and reports one entry per CDR3 protein, with no DNA. With about 170,000 distinct CDR3 sequences in the sample, the ten largest clones hold 20%. The sequencing sample was made of blood T cells: a sorted CD56 or NKG2C T cell subset, CD4+ or CD8+ T cells, or bulk PBMC T cells (not recorded which). The origin of this receptor is a man aged 18-69 years in good health. The V call is TRBV6-1, the J call TRBJ2-7. This chain's CDR3 is CASSAIETTSYEQYF.